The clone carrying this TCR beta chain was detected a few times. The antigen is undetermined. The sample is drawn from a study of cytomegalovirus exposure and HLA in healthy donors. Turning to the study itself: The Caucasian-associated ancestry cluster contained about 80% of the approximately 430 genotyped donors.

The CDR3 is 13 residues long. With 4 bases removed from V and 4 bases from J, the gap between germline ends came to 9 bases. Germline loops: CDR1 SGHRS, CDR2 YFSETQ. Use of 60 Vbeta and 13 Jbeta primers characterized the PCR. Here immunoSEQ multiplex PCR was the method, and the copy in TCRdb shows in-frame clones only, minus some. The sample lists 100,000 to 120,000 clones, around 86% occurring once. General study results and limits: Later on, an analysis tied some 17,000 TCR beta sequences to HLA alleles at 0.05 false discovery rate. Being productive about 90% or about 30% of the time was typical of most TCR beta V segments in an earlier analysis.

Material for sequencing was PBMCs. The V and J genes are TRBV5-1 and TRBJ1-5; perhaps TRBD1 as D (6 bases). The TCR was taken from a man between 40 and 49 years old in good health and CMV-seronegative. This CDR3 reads CASSGTPNQPQHF. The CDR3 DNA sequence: TGCGCCAGCAGCGGGACACCAAATCAGCCCCAGCATTTT.